These T cell receptor beta chains were read from a single sample in a study of control samples from healthy donors and cancer patients. The data were produced by immunoSEQ multiplex PCR, yet TCRdb's version contains in-frame clones alone and is incomplete. This sample has under 100,000 clones, with more than 85% found just once. The sample taken for sequencing was blood. These receptors all stem from a woman between 25 and 40 years old in good health. Each CDR3 is given with its conserved first and last residue. The D gene is left open where the match is weak. Not every row has a clone size; where given, it reads once, few, many or a size class.

d_call: TRBD2; j_call: TRBJ2-7; v_call: TRBV7-9; clone_size: .; cdr3_nt: TGTGCCAGCAGCATGCCTACCGGGACTAGCGTGGACGAGCAGTACTTC; cdr3_aa: CASSMPTGTSVDEQYF
d_call: .; j_call: TRBJ2-5; v_call: TRBV19; clone_size: .; cdr3_nt: TGTGCCAGTAGTCTGCACCGGGACTTCCAGGGGACCCAGTACTTC; cdr3_aa: CASSLHRDFQGTQYF
d_call: TRBD1; j_call: TRBJ1-1; v_call: TRBV5-1; clone_size: .; cdr3_nt: TGCGCCAGCAGCTTGGTGGGGACAGGGGCCACTGAAGCTTTCTTT; cdr3_aa: CASSLVGTGATEAFF
d_call: .; j_call: TRBJ1-6; v_call: TRBV11-2; clone_size: .; cdr3_nt: TGTGCCAGCAGCATAGGCATGGGGAGCTCCTATAATTCACCCCTCCACTTT; cdr3_aa: CASSIGMGSSYNSPLHF
d_call: TRBD1; j_call: TRBJ2-5; v_call: TRBV6-6; clone_size: .; cdr3_nt: TGTGCCAGCAGTTACAGGGGGCCCCTCCAAGAGACCCAGTACTTC; cdr3_aa: CASSYRGPLQETQYF
d_call: .; j_call: TRBJ1-3; v_call: TRBV7-9; clone_size: .; cdr3_nt: TGTGCCAGCTTGGGTGGGTCTGGAAACACCATATATTTT; cdr3_aa: CASLGGSGNTIYF
d_call: .; j_call: TRBJ2-2; v_call: TRBV29-1; clone_size: once; cdr3_nt: TGCAGCGTTGAACTACTGTCCACCGGGGAGCTGTTTTTT; cdr3_aa: CSVELLSTGELFF
d_call: .; j_call: TRBJ1-3; v_call: TRBV9; clone_size: .; cdr3_nt: TGTGCCAGCAGTGCTACTTACTCTGGAAACACCATATATTTT; cdr3_aa: CASSATYSGNTIYF
d_call: .; j_call: TRBJ1-2; v_call: TRBV13; clone_size: .; cdr3_nt: TGTGCCAGCAGCTTAGTCGGCGGATCCCTAAACGGGTTTAATGGCTACACCTTC; cdr3_aa: CASSLVGGSLNGFNGYTF
d_call: .; j_call: TRBJ1-3; v_call: TRBV19; clone_size: .; cdr3_nt: TGTGCCAGTGCACCGGGGGACGGAAACACCATATATTTT; cdr3_aa: CASAPGDGNTIYF
d_call: TRBD1; j_call: TRBJ1-4; v_call: TRBV28; clone_size: .; cdr3_nt: TGTGCCAGCAGTACACAGGGGGCAGGAGAAGAAAAACTGTTTTTT; cdr3_aa: CASSTQGAGEEKLFF
d_call: TRBD2; j_call: TRBJ2-1; v_call: TRBV28; clone_size: .; cdr3_nt: TGTGCCACCGTCCCGGGACTAGTCAATGAGCAGTTCTTC; cdr3_aa: CATVPGLVNEQFF
d_call: .; j_call: TRBJ1-4; v_call: TRBV4-2; clone_size: .; cdr3_nt: TGTGCCAGCAGCCAAGATTTGGGCGGTGGCGATGAAAAACTGTTTTTT; cdr3_aa: CASSQDLGGGDEKLFF
d_call: .; j_call: TRBJ1-2; v_call: TRBV4-2; clone_size: few; cdr3_nt: TGTGCCAGCAGCCAAGAGAGACGGACGGCGGGCTACACCTTC; cdr3_aa: CASSQERRTAGYTF
d_call: TRBD2; j_call: TRBJ2-3; v_call: TRBV3-1/TRBV3-2; clone_size: .; cdr3_nt: TGTGCCAGCAGCCGTTTTGCGGGAGCTGGGACGCAGTATTTT; cdr3_aa: CASSRFAGAGTQYF
d_call: .; j_call: TRBJ1-3; v_call: TRBV18; clone_size: .; cdr3_nt: TGTGCCAGCTCACCACCGGGAAACTCTGGAAACACCATATATTTT; cdr3_aa: CASSPPGNSGNTIYF
d_call: .; j_call: TRBJ1-2; v_call: TRBV5-6; clone_size: .; cdr3_nt: TGTGCCAGCAGCTTGAAGGGGGGGAGCTATGGCTACACCTTC; cdr3_aa: CASSLKGGSYGYTF
d_call: .; j_call: TRBJ1-2; v_call: TRBV11-2; clone_size: .; cdr3_nt: TGTGCCAGCAGCACCCACGCTCGCGGCTACACCTTC; cdr3_aa: CASSTHARGYTF